Here is one TCR beta chain with its context. Its antigen is currently unknown. The data were taken from a study of cytomegalovirus exposure and HLA in healthy donors. General study points: Later analysis identified a missense DCLRE1C variant that was linked to TCR beta V- and J-gene trimming. The analysis excluded some indistinguishable V segments, including TRBV6-2 and TRBV6-3. Segments of the TCR beta V type were, in most cases, productive about 87% or about 30% of the time in an earlier analysis.

Researchers ran the PCR with 60 Vbeta and 13 Jbeta primers. Clones were read by immunoSEQ multiplex PCR, and TCRdb kept only the in-frame ones, dropping some. The sample records about 190,000 clones, roughly 81% being singletons. Germline V lookup: CDR1 MNHEY, CDR2 SMNVEV (reference sequence). V gave up 6 bases and J gave up 6 bases, with 15 bases separating them. This CDR3 has 13 amino acids. Input material: PBMCs. This clonotype was sampled from a woman in her 30s in good health and CMV-seropositive. The chain uses TRBV27 and TRBJ2-7, with D perhaps TRBD2 (6 bases). The CDR3 here is CASRRDLGGEQYF. The CDR3 nucleotides read TGTGCCAGCAGACGGGACCTCGGGGGCGAGCAGTACTTC.